This TCR beta chain comes out of a study of early T cells in non-severe SARS-CoV-2 infection. For this clonotype: The antigen is undetermined.

Unique molecular identifiers were affixed to single, distinct cDNA molecules. TCRdb reprocessed the 5' RACE reads via MiXCR and lists one record per CDR3 protein. Seen here are 55,000 to 65,000 distinct CDR3 sequences, approximately 15% observed once, and the top ten hold about 4%. Study-wide results and caveats: Private and CD4 specificities were missed by VDJdb matching, skewed to anti-spike CD8.

V shed 5 bases and J shed 2 bases, with 4 bases lying between them. Germline V gene lookup returns CDR1 SGHAT and CDR2 FQNNGV. This CDR3 contains 11 residues. The sequencing used whole blood, collected at baseline. This receptor was obtained from an adult who was a healthcare worker with PCR-confirmed SARS-CoV-2 infection or an uninfected control (not recorded which). The chain combines TRBV11-2 with TRBJ2-7; D uncertain. Here the CDR3 reads CASSETYEQYF. The CDR3 nucleotides are TGTGCCAGCAGCGAAACCTACGAGCAGTACTTC.